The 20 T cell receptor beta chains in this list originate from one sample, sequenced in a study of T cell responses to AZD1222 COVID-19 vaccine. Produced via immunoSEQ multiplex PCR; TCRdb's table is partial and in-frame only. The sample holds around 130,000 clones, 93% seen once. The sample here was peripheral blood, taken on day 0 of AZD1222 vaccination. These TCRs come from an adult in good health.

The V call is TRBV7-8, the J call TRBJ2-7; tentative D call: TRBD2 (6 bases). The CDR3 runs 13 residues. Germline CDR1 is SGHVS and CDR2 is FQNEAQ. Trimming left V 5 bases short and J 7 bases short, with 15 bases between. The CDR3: CASSGGLGLEQYF. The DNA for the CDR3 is TGTGCCAGCAGCGGGGGACTTGGGTTGGAGCAGTACTTC.

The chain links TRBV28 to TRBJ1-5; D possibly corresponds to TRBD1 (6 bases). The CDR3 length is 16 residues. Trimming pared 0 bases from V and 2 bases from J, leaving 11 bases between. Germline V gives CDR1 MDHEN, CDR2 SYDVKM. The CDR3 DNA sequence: TGTGCCAGCAGTTTATGGCAGGGGCCGGGCAATCAGCCCCAGCATTTT. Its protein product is CASSLWQGPGNQPQHF.

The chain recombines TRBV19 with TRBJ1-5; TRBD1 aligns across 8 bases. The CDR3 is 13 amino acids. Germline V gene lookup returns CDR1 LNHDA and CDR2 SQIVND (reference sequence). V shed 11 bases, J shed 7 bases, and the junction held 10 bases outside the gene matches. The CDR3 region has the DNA TGTGCCGGAAGCGAGGACAGGGAGCAGCCCCAGCATTTT. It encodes CAGSEDREQPQHF.

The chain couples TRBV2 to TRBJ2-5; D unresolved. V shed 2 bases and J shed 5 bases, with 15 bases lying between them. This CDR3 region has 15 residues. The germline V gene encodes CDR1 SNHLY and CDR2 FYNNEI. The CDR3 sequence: CASSEYGGLSETQYF. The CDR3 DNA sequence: TGTGCCAGCAGTGAATATGGCGGCCTGAGTGAGACCCAGTACTTC.

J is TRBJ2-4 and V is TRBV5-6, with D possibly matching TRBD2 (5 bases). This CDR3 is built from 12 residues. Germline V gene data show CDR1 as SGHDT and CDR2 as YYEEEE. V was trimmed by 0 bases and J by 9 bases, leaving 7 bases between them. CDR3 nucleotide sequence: TGTGCCAGCAGCTTGGCGGGGAGCATTCAGTACTTC. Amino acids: CASSLAGSIQYF.

The CDR3 bases are TGTGCCAGTAGTAAATCAGATGGGCAGTATTTT. Amino acid sequence: CASSKSDGQYF. This chain joins TRBV19 and TRBJ2-3, with D uncertain. Germline V CDR1 and CDR2: LNHDA, SQIVND (reference sequence). Trimming cost V 4 bases and J 11 bases, with 10 bases left between them. The CDR3 is made up of 11 amino acids. The full variable domain, completed using reference TRBV19 and TRBJ2-3, is DGGITQSPKYLFRKEGQNVTLSCEQNLNHDAMYWYRQDPGQGLRLIYYSQIVNDFQKGDIAEGYSVSREKKESFPLTVTSAQKNPTAFYLCASSKSDGQYFGPGTRLTVL.

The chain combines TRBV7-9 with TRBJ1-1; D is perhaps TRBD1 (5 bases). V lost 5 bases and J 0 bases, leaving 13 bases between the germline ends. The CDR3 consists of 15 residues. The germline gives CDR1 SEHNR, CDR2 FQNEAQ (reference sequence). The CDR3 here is CASSPRTTMNTEAFF. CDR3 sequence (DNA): TGTGCCAGCAGCCCCAGGACAACCATGAACACTGAAGCTTTCTTT.

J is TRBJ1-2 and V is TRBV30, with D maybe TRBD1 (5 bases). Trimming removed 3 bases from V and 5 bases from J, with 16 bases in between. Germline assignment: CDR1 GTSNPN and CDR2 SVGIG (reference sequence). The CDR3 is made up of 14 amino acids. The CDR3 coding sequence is TGTGCCTGGAGCGCATCCAGGGCTGGGTATGGCTACACCTTC. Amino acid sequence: CAWSASRAGYGYTF.

CDR3 amino acids: CASSDSNRGEDGSSYEQYF. In DNA, the CDR3 is TGTGCCAGCAGTGACTCGAACCGTGGGGAGGACGGTAGCTCCTACGAGCAGTACTTC. The chain couples TRBV6-4 to TRBJ2-7; a weak D match, TRBD2 (6 bases). This CDR3 has 19 residues. V was cut by 0 bases and J by 0 bases, with 21 bases left in between. Germline V lookup: CDR1 MRHNA, CDR2 SNTAGT.

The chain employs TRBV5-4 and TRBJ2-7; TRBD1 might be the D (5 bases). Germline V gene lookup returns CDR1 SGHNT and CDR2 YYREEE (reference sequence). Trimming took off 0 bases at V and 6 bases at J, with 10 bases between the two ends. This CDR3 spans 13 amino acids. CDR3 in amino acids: CASSLGGAPEQYF. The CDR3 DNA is TGTGCCAGCAGCTTGGGGGGCGCTCCCGAGCAGTACTTC.

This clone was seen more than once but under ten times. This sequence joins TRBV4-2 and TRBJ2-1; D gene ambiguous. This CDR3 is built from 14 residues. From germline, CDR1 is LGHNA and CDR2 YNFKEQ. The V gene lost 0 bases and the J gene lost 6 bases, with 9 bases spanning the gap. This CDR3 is CASSQDLGSNEQFF. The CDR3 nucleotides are TGTGCCAGCAGCCAAGATCTAGGCTCCAATGAGCAGTTCTTC.

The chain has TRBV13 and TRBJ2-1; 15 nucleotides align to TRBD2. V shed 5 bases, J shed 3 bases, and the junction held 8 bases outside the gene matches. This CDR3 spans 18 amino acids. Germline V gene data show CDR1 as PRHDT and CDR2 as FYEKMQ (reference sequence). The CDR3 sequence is CASSKGLAGGPYYNEQFF. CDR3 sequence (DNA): TGTGCCAGCAGCAAGGGACTAGCGGGAGGACCCTACTACAATGAGCAGTTCTTC.

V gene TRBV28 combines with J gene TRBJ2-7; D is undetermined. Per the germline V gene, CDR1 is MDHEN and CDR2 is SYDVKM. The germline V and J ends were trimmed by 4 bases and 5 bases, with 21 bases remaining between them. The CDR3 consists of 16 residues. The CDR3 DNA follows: TGTGCCAGCAGTTCCTTAAGACTCTCCACAGTTAACGAGCAGTACTTC. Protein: CASSSLRLSTVNEQYF.

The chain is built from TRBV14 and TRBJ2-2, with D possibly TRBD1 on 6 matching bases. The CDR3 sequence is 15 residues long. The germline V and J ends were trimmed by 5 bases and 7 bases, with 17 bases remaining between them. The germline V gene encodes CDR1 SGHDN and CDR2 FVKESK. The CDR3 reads CASSTGTLRRGELFF. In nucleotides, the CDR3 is TGTGCCAGCAGCACCGGGACACTCAGGCGCGGGGAGCTGTTTTTT.

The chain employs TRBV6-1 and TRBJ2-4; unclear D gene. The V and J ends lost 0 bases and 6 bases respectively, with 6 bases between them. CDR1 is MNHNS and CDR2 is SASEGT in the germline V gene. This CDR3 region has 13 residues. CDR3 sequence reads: CASSEAGLNIQYF. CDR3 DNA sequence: TGTGCCAGCAGTGAAGCCGGCCTAAACATTCAGTACTTC.

CDR3 protein: CASSPRRTGDGYTF. CDR3 DNA: TGTGCCAGCTCACCAAGACGGACAGGGGATGGCTACACCTTC. The rearrangement uses TRBV18 and TRBJ1-2, with 9 bases matching TRBD1. V trimming: 2 bases; J trimming: 6 bases; junction bases outside the gene matches: 4. There are 14 residues in the CDR3. Germline CDR1 reads KGHSH; CDR2 reads LQKENI. The variable domain in full, with the rest retrieved from reference TRBV18 and TRBJ1-2, is NAGVMQNPRHLVRRRGQEARLRCSPMKGHSHVYWYRQLPEEGLKFMVYLQKENIIDESGMPKERFSAEFPKEGPSILRIQQVVRGDSAAYFCASSPRRTGDGYTFGSGTRLTVV.

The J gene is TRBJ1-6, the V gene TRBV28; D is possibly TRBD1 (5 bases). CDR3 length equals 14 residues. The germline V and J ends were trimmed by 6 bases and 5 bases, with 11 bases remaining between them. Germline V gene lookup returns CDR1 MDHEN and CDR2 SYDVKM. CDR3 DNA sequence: TGTGCCAGCAGGGGGCTCCCTCATAATTCACCCCTCCACTTT. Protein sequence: CASRGLPHNSPLHF. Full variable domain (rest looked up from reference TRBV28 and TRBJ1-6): DVKVTQSSRYLVKRTGEKVFLECVQDMDHENMFWYRQDPGLGLRLIYFSYDVKMKEKGDIPEGYSVSREKKERFSLILESASTNQTSMYLCASRGLPHNSPLHFGNGTRLTVT.

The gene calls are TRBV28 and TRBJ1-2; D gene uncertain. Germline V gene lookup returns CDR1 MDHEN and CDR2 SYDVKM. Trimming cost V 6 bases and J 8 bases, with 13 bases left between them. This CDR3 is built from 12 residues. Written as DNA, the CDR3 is TGTGCCAGCAGACTAGGACCCGGGGGCTACACCTTC. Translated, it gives CASRLGPGGYTF.

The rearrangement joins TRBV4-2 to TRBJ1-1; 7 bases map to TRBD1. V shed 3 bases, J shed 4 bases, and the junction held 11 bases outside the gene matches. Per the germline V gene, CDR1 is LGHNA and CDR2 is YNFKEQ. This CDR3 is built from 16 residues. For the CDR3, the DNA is TGTGCCAGCAGCCACCAACAGGACAGGTTCGCCACTGAAGCTTTCTTT. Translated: CASSHQQDRFATEAFF.

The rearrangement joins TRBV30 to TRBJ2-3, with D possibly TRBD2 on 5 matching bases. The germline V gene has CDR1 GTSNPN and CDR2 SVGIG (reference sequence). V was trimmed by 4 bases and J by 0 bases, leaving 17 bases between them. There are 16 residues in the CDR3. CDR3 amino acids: CAWTSHAGPSTDTQYF. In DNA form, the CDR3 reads TGTGCCTGGACTAGCCACGCGGGCCCTAGCACAGATACGCAGTATTTT.